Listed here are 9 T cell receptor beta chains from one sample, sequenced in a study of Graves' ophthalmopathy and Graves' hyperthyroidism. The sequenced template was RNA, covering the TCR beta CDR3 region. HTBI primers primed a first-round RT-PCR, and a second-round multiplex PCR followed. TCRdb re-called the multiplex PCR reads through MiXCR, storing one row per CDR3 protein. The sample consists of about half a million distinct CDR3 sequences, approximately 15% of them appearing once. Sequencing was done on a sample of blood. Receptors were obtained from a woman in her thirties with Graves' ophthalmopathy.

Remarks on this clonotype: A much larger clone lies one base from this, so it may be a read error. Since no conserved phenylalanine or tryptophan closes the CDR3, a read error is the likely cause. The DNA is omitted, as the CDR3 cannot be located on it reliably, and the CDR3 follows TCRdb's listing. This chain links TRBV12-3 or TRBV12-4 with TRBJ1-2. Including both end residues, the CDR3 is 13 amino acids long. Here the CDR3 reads CASSLDFRWEVHY.

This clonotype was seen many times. For the CDR3, the DNA is TGTGCCAGCAGTTACTCTATGGACAGGGGGGATGGCTACACCTTC. This sequence encodes CASSYSMDRGDGYTF. The chain employs TRBV6-5 and TRBJ1-2, with 10 bases matching TRBD1. CDR3 size: 15 residues. V gave up 0 bases and J gave up 6 bases; unmatched junction bases: 4. The germline CDR1 and CDR2 sequences are MNHEY and SVGAGI.

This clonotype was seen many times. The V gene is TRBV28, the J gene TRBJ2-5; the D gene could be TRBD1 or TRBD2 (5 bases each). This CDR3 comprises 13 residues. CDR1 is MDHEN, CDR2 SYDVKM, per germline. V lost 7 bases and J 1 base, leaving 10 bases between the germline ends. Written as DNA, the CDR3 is TGTGCCAGCAAGAGGGGATTCCAAGAGACCCAGTACTTC. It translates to CASKRGFQETQYF.

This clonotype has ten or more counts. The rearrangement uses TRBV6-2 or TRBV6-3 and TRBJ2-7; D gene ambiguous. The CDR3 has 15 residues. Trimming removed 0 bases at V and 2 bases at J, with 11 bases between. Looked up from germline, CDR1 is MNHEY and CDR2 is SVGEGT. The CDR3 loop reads CASSYSADNPYEQYF. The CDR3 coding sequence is TGTGCCAGCAGTTACTCGGCAGACAACCCCTACGAGCAGTACTTC.

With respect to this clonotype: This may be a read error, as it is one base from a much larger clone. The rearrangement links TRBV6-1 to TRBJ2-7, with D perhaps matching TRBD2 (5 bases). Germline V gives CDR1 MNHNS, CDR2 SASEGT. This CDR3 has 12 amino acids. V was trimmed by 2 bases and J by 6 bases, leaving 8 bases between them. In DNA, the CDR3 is TGTGCCAGCAGTGAATCAGGACTCGAGCAGTACTTC. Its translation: CASSESGLEQYF.

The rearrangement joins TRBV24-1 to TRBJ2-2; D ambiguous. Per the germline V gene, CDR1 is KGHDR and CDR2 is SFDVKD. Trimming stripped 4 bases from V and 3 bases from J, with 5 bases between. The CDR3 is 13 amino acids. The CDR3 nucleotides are TGTGCCACCAGTGACGGACACACCGGGGAGCTGTTTTTT. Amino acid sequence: CATSDGHTGELFF.

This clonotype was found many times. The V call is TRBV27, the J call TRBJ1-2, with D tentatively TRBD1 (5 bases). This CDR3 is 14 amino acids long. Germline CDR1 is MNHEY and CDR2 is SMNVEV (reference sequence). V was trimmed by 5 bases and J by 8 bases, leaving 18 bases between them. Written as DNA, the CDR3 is TGTGCCAGCAGTCCGGGACGCAACCTAAGGGGCTACACCTTC. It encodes CASSPGRNLRGYTF.

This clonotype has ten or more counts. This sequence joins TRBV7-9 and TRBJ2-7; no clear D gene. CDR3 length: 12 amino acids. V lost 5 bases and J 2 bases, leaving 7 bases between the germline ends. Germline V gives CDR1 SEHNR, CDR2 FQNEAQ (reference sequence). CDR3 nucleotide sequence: TGTGCCAGCAGCGCAACTGCCTACGAGCAGTACTTC. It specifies CASSATAYEQYF. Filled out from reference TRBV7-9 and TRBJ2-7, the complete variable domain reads DTGVSQNPRHKITKRGQNVTFRCDPISEHNRLYWYRQTLGQGPEFLTYFQNEAQLEKSRLLSDRFSAERPKGSFSTLEIQRTEQGDSAMYLCASSATAYEQYFGPGTRLTVT.

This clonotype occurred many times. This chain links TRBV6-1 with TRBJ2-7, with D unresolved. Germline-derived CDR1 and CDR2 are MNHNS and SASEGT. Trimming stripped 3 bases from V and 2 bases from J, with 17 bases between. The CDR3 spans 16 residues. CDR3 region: CASSDLVAGEAYEQYF. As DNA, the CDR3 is TGTGCCAGCAGTGATCTGGTGGCTGGGGAAGCCTACGAGCAGTACTTC.